The entry below gives a single T cell receptor beta chain sequence along with its context. This sample stems from a study of control samples from healthy donors and cancer patients. Only in-frame clones appear in the TCRdb table, and some are missing; sequencing was by immunoSEQ multiplex PCR. Here the sample spans tens of thousands of clones, about 90% being singletons. Germline V CDR1 and CDR2: SEHNR, FQNEAQ (reference sequence). The germline V and J ends were trimmed by 4 bases and 10 bases, with 28 bases remaining between them. There are 17 residues in the CDR3. The V gene is TRBV7-9, the J gene TRBJ1-1; the D is unclear. This sequence originates from a man between 45 and 60 years old in good health. Sequenced material: blood. The CDR3 loop reads CASSSKHQSGGVIGAFF. DNA for the CDR3: TGTGCCAGCAGCTCGAAGCACCAATCGGGTGGGGTTATAGGAGCTTTCTTT.